This is a list of T cell receptor beta chains from one sample in a study of T cell repertoires in aging, cancer and after chemotherapy. Each CDR3 protein is one row after TCRdb ran MiXCR on the multiplex PCR reads. The repertoire consists of several hundred distinct CDR3 sequences, with approximately 25% occurring once and the leading ten covering around 40%. The sample was blood. Receptor source: a human donor with a blood cancer. Each CDR3 is given with its conserved first and last residue. The D gene is left open where the match is weak. Only part of the rows carry a size: once, few, many, or a class if the clone is expanded.

D gene	V gene	clone size	J gene	CDR3 DNA	CDR3 protein
NA	TRBV12-3/TRBV12-4	large	TRBJ2-3	TGTGCCAGCAGTTCTTCACACCGGCCGACAGATACGCAGTATTTT	CASSSSHRPTDTQYF
NA	TRBV15	large	TRBJ2-2	TGTGCCACCAGCAGAGGGACAGTGTCGAACACCGGGGAGCTGTTTTTT	CATSRGTVSNTGELFF
NA	TRBV20-1	NA	TRBJ2-5	TGCAGTGCTAGAGAGAACCCCGGGGAGACCCAGTACTTC	CSARENPGETQYF
NA	TRBV12-3/TRBV12-4	medium-sized	TRBJ2-1	TGTGCCAGCAGGGCCGACGACCACAATGAGCAGTTCTTC	CASRADDHNEQFF
TRBD2	TRBV4-2	medium-sized	TRBJ2-1	TGTGCCAGCAGCCAAGTGGCTAGCGGGAGGGGAAATGAGCAGTTCTTC	CASSQVASGRGNEQFF
NA	TRBV19	medium-sized	TRBJ1-1	TGTGCCAGTAGTAGGGACCGGGACGGGAAAGCTTTCTTT	CASSRDRDGKAFF
NA	TRBV30	large	TRBJ1-1	TGTGCCTGGAGACTACAGGGGAACACTGAAGCTTTCTTT	CAWRLQGNTEAFF
NA	TRBV20-1	medium-sized	TRBJ2-1	TGCAGTGGGACTGGCGGGGACTACAATGAGCAGTTCTTC	CSGTGGDYNEQFF
NA	TRBV6-6	NA	TRBJ2-3	TGTGCCAGCGGGGGGGGGGGCACCACAGATACGCAGTATTTT	CASGGGGTTDTQYF
NA	TRBV27	medium-sized	TRBJ2-7	TGTGCCAGCAGTTTACAGAGGCCCGGAAGAGACGAGCAGTACTTC	CASSLQRPGRDEQYF
NA	TRBV6-1	NA	TRBJ2-2	TGTGCCAGCGGGGGGGGCACCGAGCTGTTTTTT	CASGGGTELFF
TRBD2	TRBV7-9	large	TRBJ2-3	TGTGCCAGCAGCGGTACTAGCGGGCCCTATACGCAGTATTTT	CASSGTSGPYTQYF
NA	TRBV28	NA	TRBJ2-5	TGTGCCAGCAGTTTGTGGGCAGGGGGAGGAGAGACCCAGTACTTC	CASSLWAGGGETQYF
TRBD1	TRBV27	medium-sized	TRBJ2-7	TGTGCCAGCAGTTTGACAGGGGGCACGGGTGAGCAGTACTTC	CASSLTGGTGEQYF
NA	TRBV11-3	large	TRBJ1-6	TGTGCCAGCAGCTTACGGCGGGGTGTTGCTTCACCCCTCCACTTT	CASSLRRGVASPLHF
NA	TRBV5-6	medium-sized	TRBJ1-1	TGTGCCAGCAGCTCGCTTAGGGGGGGGAACACTGAAGCTTTCTTT	CASSSLRGGNTEAFF
NA	TRBV28	few	TRBJ1-5	TGTGCCAGCAGACTGTGGGAAGATCAGCCCCAGCATTTT	CASRLWEDQPQHF
NA	TRBV29-1	once	TRBJ2-2	TGCAGCGTTGAAAGCGCGGGCTCGAACACCGGGGAGCTGTTTTTT	CSVESAGSNTGELFF
TRBD2	TRBV6-2/TRBV6-3	large	TRBJ2-7	TGTGCCAGCAGTTATTGGCGGGAGGTCTACGAGCAGTACTTC	CASSYWREVYEQYF
NA	TRBV5-1	few	TRBJ1-1	TGCGCCAGCAGCTTAGATGCGAGGGGGAACACTGAAGCTTTCTTT	CASSLDARGNTEAFF
NA	TRBV5-1	medium-sized	TRBJ2-1	TGCGCCAGCAGGCGGACAGACCATGAGCAGTTCTTC	CASRRTDHEQFF
NA	TRBV29-1	large	TRBJ2-1	TGCAGCGTTGCATCAGAGTGGTACAATGAGCAGTTCTTC	CSVASEWYNEQFF
TRBD2	TRBV28	medium-sized	TRBJ2-3	TGTGCCAGCAGTTTATCGGGCGGGAGTGACGCAGATACGCAGTATTTT	CASSLSGGSDADTQYF
TRBD1	TRBV2	NA	TRBJ2-7	TGTGCCAGCAGTGAATGGGGGACAGGGACATCCCACGAGCAGTACTTC	CASSEWGTGTSHEQYF
TRBD2	TRBV2	NA	TRBJ2-1	TGTGCCAGCAGATCCGGGACTAGCGGATACAATGAGCAGTTCTTC	CASRSGTSGYNEQFF
NA	TRBV28	few	TRBJ1-2	TGTGCCAGCAGTTTATCCCAGGACTATGGCTACACCTTC	CASSLSQDYGYTF
NA	TRBV6-5	once	TRBJ2-5	TGTGCCAGCAGTTTTGGAGGGGGTGGCGAGACCCAGTACTTC	CASSFGGGGETQYF
NA	TRBV6-6	medium-sized	TRBJ1-5	TGTGCCAGCAAACAGGGTGATCAGCCCCAGCATTTT	CASKQGDQPQHF
NA	TRBV19	large	TRBJ1-6	TGTGCCAGTAGTATACAGGGCGGCAATTCACCCCTCCACTTT	CASSIQGGNSPLHF
NA	TRBV5-1	NA	TRBJ1-2	TGCGCCAGCAGCTTGGTTCCGGGGGACGGCTATGGCTACACCTTC	CASSLVPGDGYGYTF
NA	TRBV7-9	medium-sized	TRBJ2-3	TGTGCCAGCAGTATAGATGATCTCCCGGGATTACTCACAGATACGCAGTATTTT	CASSIDDLPGLLTDTQYF
NA	TRBV5-5	medium-sized	TRBJ1-2	TGTGCCAGCAGCTTGGACCCAGGGTTGACGCGCGGCTACACCTTC	CASSLDPGLTRGYTF
TRBD2	TRBV7-6	NA	TRBJ2-1	TGTGCCAGCAGCTTAAGAGGGACTAGCTCCTACAATGAGCAGTTCTTC	CASSLRGTSSYNEQFF